Below, one T cell receptor beta chain is given with its context. The antigen is undetermined. TCRdb's copy holds only in-frame clones and misses some; the assay was immunoSEQ multiplex PCR. The sample holds about 66,000 clones; around 97% are singletons and the top ten take 1.5% to 2%. The record originates from a study of cytomegalovirus exposure and HLA in healthy donors. Study in general: In a later analysis, it was reported that the approximately 110 validation repertoires had been produced on the same platform as the 700 or so repertoires belonging to the first cohort. Study conclusions and caveats: One later analysis, an examination of the 90 to 150 validation repertoires, found that first-cohort TCR clusters tended to co-occur in them. The study recorded 160 or so TCR beta chains that were cytomegalovirus-associated. With high specificity and sensitivity, the classifier reportedly diagnosed cytomegalovirus status.

The length of the CDR3 is 17 residues. The chain uses TRBV21-1 and TRBJ2-2; TRBD2 is the table's D call, not checked against the DNA. TRBV21-1 is labeled a pseudogene. The receptor was isolated from a woman younger than 30 in good health and CMV-seropositive. The specimen was PBMCs. CDR3: CASSRSARGTYTGELFF. The CDR3 region has the DNA TGTGCCAGCAGCCGTTCCGCGCGGGGGACGTACACCGGGGAGCTGTTTTTT.